This T cell receptor beta chain was recovered during a study of monozygotic twins with cystic fibrosis. Study in general: With about 15 PCR cycles, barcoded libraries came from 2.5 to 3.5 micrograms of fragmented DNA.

The CDR3 runs 12 residues. V lost 9 bases, J lost 0 bases, and 3 bases lay in between. Germline V lookup: CDR1 SNHLY, CDR2 FYNNEI. Concerning this clone: Its antigen is unknown.

The study, taken as a whole, reports: The repertoire was suggested to be naive-dominated, clonality median approximately 0.009. J usage was most co-twin-similar in 8 of 16 pairs, V in 13.

The repertoire was sequenced with immunoSEQ multiplex PCR; TCRdb's copy has only in-frame clones and lacks some. The sample contains about 36,000 clones, about 87% of which appear only once. The J gene is TRBJ2-6, the V gene TRBV2, with D uncertain. The sample was blood. The clonotype comes from a girl aged 2 to 9 with cystic fibrosis. CDR3 DNA: TGTGCCAGGGACTCTGGGGCCAACGTCCTGACTTTC. Translation gives CARDSGANVLTF.